The following is a T cell receptor beta chain sequence with its context. TCRdb keeps only in-frame clones here, not all; method: immunoSEQ multiplex PCR. The repertoire holds roughly 120,000 clones, with about 95% as singletons. The data stem from a study of control samples from healthy donors and cancer patients. The CDR3 covers 15 residues. V shed 5 bases and J 6 bases; nucleotides not matched to a gene: 11. Germline V lookup: CDR1 SEHNR, CDR2 FQNEAQ (reference sequence). This TCR derives from a man aged 25 to 40 in good health. Sequences were obtained from blood. This chain links TRBV7-9 with TRBJ1-1; 8 bases are shared with TRBD1. This CDR3 is CASSIDRGGSAEAFF. The CDR3 coding sequence is TGTGCCAGCAGCATCGACAGGGGAGGCAGCGCTGAAGCTTTCTTT. Variable domain in full (rest from reference TRBV7-9 and TRBJ1-1): DTGVSQNPRHKITKRGQNVTFRCDPISEHNRLYWYRQTLGQGPEFLTYFQNEAQLEKSRLLSDRFSAERPKGSFSTLEIQRTEQGDSAMYLCASSIDRGGSAEAFFGQGTRLTVV.